What follows are 31 T cell receptor beta chains derived from one specimen sequenced in a study of beta chain features in type 1 diabetes (dated 2018 in TCRdb). The library was produced with the immunoSEQ multiplex PCR assay. The entire isolated RNA was reverse transcribed using the High Capacity cDNA Reverse Transcription Kit, and thus expressed TCRB transcripts were sequenced. Imported from immuneACCESS, the table was reduced by TCRdb to in-frame sequences with V and J called. These copies leave out some clones; in studies compared against another copy, an unresolved V gene accounts for under half, and the cause of the remainder is not known. The sample records 300,000 to 350,000 clones, 14% of which are singletons. 6.7% of the sample lies in the top ten. Sequencing used central memory CD4+ T cells from blood. These receptors originate from a man aged 25 to 45 in good health.

The J gene is TRBJ2-5, the V gene TRBV6-5, with 10 positions matching TRBD2. Trimming took 4 bases from V and 2 from J; bases not matched to a gene: 1. The CDR3 totals 14 residues. Germline CDR1 MNHEY, CDR2 SVGAGI. The CDR3 spells CASSFSGRQETQYF. CDR3 in DNA: TGTGCCAGCAGTTTTAGCGGGAGGCAAGAGACCCAGTACTTC.

This clone was seen only a few times. The rearrangement uses TRBV7-2 and TRBJ2-5; a weak D match, TRBD1 (6 bases). The CDR3 spans 15 residues. CDR1 and CDR2 (germline): SGHTA, FQGNSA. Trimming removed 2 bases at V and 1 base at J, with 11 bases between. The CDR3 reads CASSLTGPFQETQYF. The CDR3 DNA sequence: TGTGCCAGCAGCTTAACAGGGCCCTTCCAAGAGACCCAGTACTTC.

A few counts support this clone. The rearrangement joins TRBV2 to TRBJ1-5, with D maybe TRBD1 (5 bases). Germline V gives CDR1 SNHLY, CDR2 FYNNEI. CDR3 length: 15 amino acids. V was pared by 6 bases and J by 4 bases, with 16 bases between. This CDR3 reads CASSALPGTNQPQHF. In DNA form, the CDR3 reads TGTGCCAGCAGCGCTCTACCGGGGACTAATCAGCCCCAGCATTTT.

This clone was detected only a few times. This chain connects TRBV18 to TRBJ1-2; TRBD1 matches at 7 bases. The CDR3 has 17 residues. The V gene's germline CDR1 is KGHSH and CDR2 LQKENI. V shed 3 bases and J 1 base; nucleotides not matched to a gene: 11. This chain's CDR3 is CASSPGLGQKDNYGYTF. The CDR3, as DNA: TGTGCCAGCTCACCGGGGCTGGGACAGAAAGATAACTATGGCTACACCTTC.

This rearrangement joins TRBV7-2 to TRBJ1-2; D perhaps matches TRBD1 (5 bases). Per germline, CDR1 SGHTA and CDR2 FQGNSA. Trimming removed 3 bases from V and 5 bases from J, with 16 bases in between. The CDR3 has 15 residues. CDR3 sequence (DNA): TGTGCCAGCAGCTTGTACCTGGACAAAGAATATGGCTACACCTTC. This translates into CASSLYLDKEYGYTF.

This clone was observed many times. The chain carries TRBV4-3 and TRBJ1-2; no definite D call. From germline, CDR1 is LGHNA and CDR2 YSLEER. This CDR3 is built from 16 residues. Trimming pared 1 base from V and 3 bases from J, leaving 15 bases between. The CDR3 loop reads CASSQAVSGSYYGYTF. The CDR3 DNA reads as TGCGCCAGCAGCCAAGCAGTGTCGGGCTCCTACTATGGCTACACCTTC.

The V and J genes are TRBV5-1 and TRBJ2-1, with 8 positions matching TRBD2. The V gene end was trimmed by 7 bases and the J gene end by 6 bases; junction bases not matched to a gene: 9. Germline values: CDR1 SGHRS, CDR2 YFSETQ. The CDR3 has 14 amino acids. CDR3 nucleotide sequence: TGCGCCAGCGGACCGGGACTAGACGTCAATGAGCAGTTCTTC. This codes for CASGPGLDVNEQFF.

This chain connects TRBV6-5 to TRBJ1-2; 9 bases align to TRBD1. CDR1 and CDR2 from the germline V gene are MNHEY and SVGAGI. V lost 6 bases and J lost 7; bases outside the gene matches: 12. The CDR3 extends over 15 amino acids. The CDR3 DNA reads as TGTGCCAGCAGGCCTGACAGGGGGGCCTTCAGTGGCTACACCTTC. This translates into CASRPDRGAFSGYTF.

In this sample, this clone turned up a few times. The chain links TRBV19 to TRBJ2-7; D tentatively reads TRBD1 or TRBD2 (6 bases each). Germline V gene sequence: CDR1 LNHDA, CDR2 SQIVND (reference sequence). The CDR3 length is 15 residues. Trimming stripped 6 bases from V and 1 base from J, with 16 bases between. DNA of the CDR3: TGTGCCAGTAGACCGGGGGCCGACCCATCCTACGAGCAGTACTTC. Protein: CASRPGADPSYEQYF.

V and J are TRBV6-1 and TRBJ1-1, with D tentatively TRBD1 (6 bases). The V and J ends lost 6 bases and 4 bases respectively, with 12 bases between them. Germline V gene sequence: CDR1 MNHNS, CDR2 SASEGT. This CDR3 comprises 13 residues. In DNA, the CDR3 is TGTGCCAGCAGATCTGGACAGTTCACTGAAGCTTTCTTT. This gives the protein CASRSGQFTEAFF.

V gene TRBV7-9 combines with J gene TRBJ2-7, with TRBD2 as a possible D gene (6 bases). V lost 4 bases and J lost 2, with 9 bases in between. The CDR3 has 13 residues. Looked up from germline, CDR1 is SEHNR and CDR2 is FQNEAQ (reference sequence). The CDR3 spells CASSWRETYEQYF. In DNA, the CDR3 is TGTGCCAGCAGCTGGAGGGAAACCTACGAGCAGTACTTC.

The rearrangement uses TRBV28 and TRBJ2-3; possibly TRBD2 for D (5 bases). The V end was cut by 2 bases, the J end by 6 bases, with 12 bases between. The V gene's germline CDR1 is MDHEN and CDR2 SYDVKM. The CDR3 consists of 14 residues. CDR3 sequence reads: CASSLGARGDTQYF. In DNA, the CDR3 is TGTGCCAGCAGTTTAGGTGCCCGAGGGGATACGCAGTATTTT.

The chain has TRBV29-1 and TRBJ1-1, with 8 bases fitting TRBD1. Germline-derived CDR1 and CDR2 are SQVTM and ANQGSEA. The J segment lost 8 bases and the V segment lost 5 bases, leaving 10 bases of the junction unmatched. There are 13 residues in the CDR3. The CDR3 region is CSVRGVGTGEAFF. CDR3 DNA sequence: TGCAGCGTTAGAGGAGTGGGGACAGGAGAAGCTTTCTTT.

The J gene is TRBJ2-7, the V gene TRBV5-4, with 8 nucleotides matching TRBD2. This CDR3 spans 15 amino acids. Per germline, CDR1 SGHNT and CDR2 YYREEE (reference sequence). The junction had 6 bases not matched to a gene; V was cut back by 4 bases and J by 0 bases. The CDR3 loop is CASSPLAGYSYEQYV. CDR3 nucleotide sequence: TGTGCCAGCAGCCCCCTAGCGGGCTACTCCTACGAGCAGTACGTC.

The rearrangement uses TRBV11-2 and TRBJ2-3; D might be TRBD2 (5 bases). The CDR3 runs to 13 residues. The V gene's germline CDR1 is SGHAT and CDR2 FQNNGV. The V gene lost 0 bases and the J gene lost 8 bases, with 9 bases spanning the gap. CDR3 bases: TGTGCCAGCAGCTTAGATGTGCGGGCTACGCAGTATTTT. This translates into CASSLDVRATQYF.

This clone has only a few counts. The chain is built from TRBV7-2 and TRBJ2-7, with D perhaps matching TRBD1 (6 bases). The ends were cut back, 1 base at V and 4 bases at J, with 11 bases in the middle. Germline CDR1 is SGHTA and CDR2 is FQGNSA. The CDR3 totals 14 residues. CDR3 sequence reads: CASSLGGGNYEQYF. The CDR3 nucleotides are TGTGCCAGCAGCTTAGGTGGGGGCAATTACGAGCAGTACTTC.

The chain combines TRBV6-5 with TRBJ2-1; no definite D call. Trimming removed 6 bases at V and 2 bases at J, with 8 bases between. The CDR3 has 13 amino acids. Per germline, CDR1 MNHEY and CDR2 SVGAGI. As DNA, the CDR3 is TGTGCCAGCAGGCGGTTGACCTACAATGAGCAGTTCTTC. It translates to CASRRLTYNEQFF.

This clone was counted ten times or more. The gene calls are TRBV10-3 and TRBJ2-7; D gene uncertain. The length of the CDR3 is 12 residues. Trimming cost V 4 bases and J 0 bases, with 4 bases left between them. Germline CDR1 reads ENHRY; CDR2 reads SYGVKD. The CDR3 region has the DNA TGTGCCATCAGTGGGAGCTCCTACGAGCAGTACTTC. This encodes CAISGSSYEQYF.

The V call is TRBV5-4, the J call TRBJ1-4; D call uncertain. The CDR3 covers 12 residues. Trimming took off 3 bases at V and 14 bases at J, with 14 bases between the two ends. The germline gives CDR1 SGHNT, CDR2 YYREEE (reference sequence). DNA of the CDR3: TGTGCCAGCAGCTACGACCTTCAGGTGCTGTTTTTT. This sequence encodes CASSYDLQVLFF.

V is TRBV7-2 and J is TRBJ2-1; unclear D gene. The CDR3 runs 14 residues. V was trimmed by 4 bases and J by 7 bases, leaving 14 bases between them. Looked up from germline, CDR1 is SGHTA and CDR2 is FQGNSA. The CDR3 coding sequence is TGTGCCAGCAGCTCTTTATTAGTCTGGAATGAGCAGTTCTTC. This gives the protein CASSSLLVWNEQFF.

The gene calls are TRBV19 and TRBJ1-6; D not resolved. Germline CDR1 LNHDA, CDR2 SQIVND (reference sequence). Trimming pared 5 bases from V and 0 bases from J, leaving 17 bases between. CDR3 length equals 18 residues. The CDR3 sequence: CASSFQWSGSSYNSPLHF. The CDR3 DNA sequence: TGTGCCAGTAGTTTTCAGTGGAGCGGGAGCTCCTATAATTCACCCCTCCACTTT.

This clone was detected only a few times. This chain links TRBV19 with TRBJ1-5; the D gene is possibly TRBD1 (6 bases). Germline lookup yields CDR1 LNHDA and CDR2 SQIVND (reference sequence). Trimming removed 6 bases from V and 6 bases from J, with 9 bases in between. The CDR3 covers 12 residues. CDR3 protein: CASSTGSQPQHF. Written as DNA, the CDR3 is TGTGCCAGTAGCACAGGGTCTCAGCCCCAGCATTTT.

The chain links TRBV27 to TRBJ2-7, with 9 bases that match TRBD2. The V gene end was trimmed by 1 base and the J gene end by 6 bases; junction bases not matched to a gene: 10. The CDR3 spans 16 residues. Per germline, CDR1 MNHEY and CDR2 SMNVEV (reference sequence). The CDR3 DNA reads TGTGCCAGCAGTTTATATGCTGGGCTAGCGGGGAGCGAGCAGTACGTC. Its translation is CASSLYAGLAGSEQYV.

The chain has TRBV4-1 and TRBJ2-2, with a possible D match to TRBD2 (6 bases). The CDR3 has 16 amino acids. Germline loops: CDR1 MGHRA, CDR2 YSYEKL. V was trimmed by 0 bases and J by 3 bases, leaving 11 bases between them. As DNA, the CDR3 is TGCGCCAGCAGCCAAGACCGCGGAGGGGACACCGGGGAGCTGTTTTTT. It specifies CASSQDRGGDTGELFF.

The sample holds a few counts of this clone. This chain links TRBV4-1 with TRBJ1-4; no clear D. The CDR3 loop spans 15 amino acids. V lost 0 bases, J lost 0 bases, and 5 bases lay in between. Per germline, CDR1 MGHRA and CDR2 YSYEKL. The CDR3 here is CASSQDGATNEKLFF. The DNA for the CDR3 is TGCGCCAGCAGCCAAGATGGGGCAACTAATGAAAAACTGTTTTTT.

This clone has more than one count but fewer than ten. This sequence joins TRBV21-1 and TRBJ2-3; the table's TRBD2 call for D was not verified on the DNA. TRBV21-1 is assigned pseudogene status. This CDR3 comprises 18 residues. This chain's CDR3 is CASSVGLRYGDNTDTQYF. CDR3 bases: TGTGCCAGCAGCGTAGGTCTCCGCTACGGGGATAACACAGATACGCAGTATTTT.

This clone was picked up a small number of times. The chain employs TRBV19 and TRBJ1-6; 7 bases are a match to TRBD1. The CDR3 has 15 residues. Germline V lookup: CDR1 LNHDA, CDR2 SQIVND (reference sequence). Losses at the gene ends were 5 bases for V and 9 bases for J; bases not matched to a gene: 10. CDR3 protein: CASSQARDSFSPLHF. The CDR3 DNA reads as TGTGCCAGTAGTCAAGCCCGGGACAGCTTTTCACCCCTCCACTTT. Full variable domain (outside the CDR3, taken from reference TRBV19 and TRBJ1-6): DGGITQSPKYLFRKEGQNVTLSCEQNLNHDAMYWYRQDPGQGLRLIYYSQIVNDFQKGDIAEGYSVSREKKESFPLTVTSAQKNPTAFYLCASSQARDSFSPLHFGNGTRLTVT.

This clone has a handful of counts. V gene TRBV9 combines with J gene TRBJ2-1; unclear D gene. The germline V and J ends were trimmed by 0 bases and 7 bases, with 17 bases remaining between them. This CDR3 is built from 16 residues. Per germline, CDR1 SGDLS and CDR2 YYNGEE. CDR3 bases: TGTGCCAGCAGCGTAGGGACCGACCTTCTACGGAATGAGCAGTTCTTC. Translation gives CASSVGTDLLRNEQFF. Full variable domain (outside the CDR3, taken from reference TRBV9 and TRBJ2-1): DSGVTQTPKHLITATGQRVTLRCSPRSGDLSVYWYQQSLDQGLQFLIQYYNGEERAKGNILERFSAQQFPDLHSELNLSSLELGDSALYFCASSVGTDLLRNEQFFGPGTRLTVL.

This clone was detected a few times. V usage is TRBV27 and J usage is TRBJ1-5, with D possibly TRBD1 on 6 matching bases. V was pared by 4 bases and J by 5 bases, with 18 bases between. CDR1 MNHEY and CDR2 SMNVEV come from the germline V gene (reference sequence). The CDR3 runs to 16 residues. Here the CDR3 reads CASSYPRRGRDQPQHF. The CDR3 DNA reads as TGTGCCAGCAGTTACCCGCGCAGGGGCCGAGATCAGCCCCAGCATTTT.

Many counts were recorded for this clone. Relative to the germline gene, one junction end is altered; a read error may explain this. This chain joins TRBV11-1 and TRBJ1-2; 7 bases are a match to TRBD1. CDR3 length: 13 amino acids. Germline-derived CDR1 and CDR2 are SGHAT and FQDESV (reference sequence). The CDR3 DNA reads as TGTGCCAGCAGCTTGGATGGGAAGGGGGCTGCCTACTTC. Translation gives CASSLDGKGAAYF. The variable domain in full, completed from reference TRBV11-1 and TRBJ1-2, reads EAEVAQSPRYKITEKSQAVAFWCDPISGHATLYWYRQILGQGPELLVQFQDESVVDDSQLPKDRFSAERLKGVDSTLKIQPAELGDSAMYLCASSLDGKGAAYFGSGTRLTVV.

This clone was counted a few times. The V call is TRBV7-9, the J call TRBJ1-1; no clear D gene. Trimming took off 4 bases at V and 2 bases at J, with 8 bases between the two ends. There are 13 residues in the CDR3. Germline V lookup: CDR1 SEHNR, CDR2 FQNEAQ (reference sequence). CDR3 coding DNA: TGTGCCAGCAGCTCATTGCTTAACACTGAAGCTTTCTTT. Protein: CASSSLLNTEAFF.